The next 31 T cell receptor beta chains were all read from a single sample in a study of blood T cell repertoires in COVID-19. TCRdb's copy holds only in-frame clones and misses some; the assay was immunoSEQ multiplex PCR. The sample gives about 290,000 clones, roughly 89% of which show up once; approximately 4.2% is in the top ten. Sequenced input: peripheral blood. The source of these receptors is a man in his forties with acute or convalescent COVID-19.

This chain connects TRBV19 to TRBJ2-4, with D unresolved. V was clipped by 1 base and J by 2 bases, with 15 bases between them. The CDR3 contains 17 residues. Germline loops: CDR1 LNHDA, CDR2 SQIVND (reference sequence). Here the CDR3 DNA reads TGTGCCAGTAGTATAGTGAATAGAGAGGTAACCAAAAACATTCAGTACTTC. This codes for CASSIVNREVTKNIQYF. The full variable domain, rest sourced from reference TRBV19 and TRBJ2-4, is DGGITQSPKYLFRKEGQNVTLSCEQNLNHDAMYWYRQDPGQGLRLIYYSQIVNDFQKGDIAEGYSVSREKKESFPLTVTSAQKNPTAFYLCASSIVNREVTKNIQYFGAGTRLSVL.

To note about this clone: At the DNA level, this CDR3 is encoded by other sequences in the same sample as well. This chain links TRBV6-1 with TRBJ1-5; D possibly corresponds to TRBD1 (6 bases). The germline gives CDR1 MNHNS, CDR2 SASEGT. The CDR3 has 13 residues. V dropped 3 bases and J dropped 5 bases, with 8 bases sitting between them. CDR3 DNA sequence: TGTGCCAGCAGTGAGACAGGATATCAGCCCCAGCATTTT. Translating it yields CASSETGYQPQHF.

This chain links TRBV4-1 with TRBJ1-1; 8 nucleotides line up with TRBD1. V dropped 3 bases and J dropped 8; count of bases not matched to a gene: 11. Germline V CDR1 and CDR2: MGHRA, YSYEKL. This CDR3 is 15 amino acids long. The CDR3 DNA sequence: TGCGCCAGCAGCCAGACAGGGGCCCTCAACGGGGAAGCTTTCTTT. This codes for CASSQTGALNGEAFF.

This chain links TRBV7-2 with TRBJ2-3, with 7 bases identical to TRBD2. The CDR3 is 15 residues long. The germline V gene encodes CDR1 SGHTA and CDR2 FQGNSA. The J segment lost 0 bases and the V segment lost 4 bases, leaving 4 bases of the junction unmatched. The CDR3 sequence: CASSSGLPSTDTQYF. CDR3 coding DNA: TGTGCCAGCAGCTCGGGACTACCTAGCACAGATACGCAGTATTTT.

The rearrangement uses TRBV10-3 and TRBJ1-2; 7 nucleotides align to TRBD1. Germline V gene sequence: CDR1 ENHRY, CDR2 SYGVKD. V was clipped by 9 bases and J by 0 bases; unmatched bases: 4. The CDR3 spans 13 residues. CDR3 loop: CAIGTDSNYGYTF. CDR3 nucleotides: TGTGCCATTGGGACAGACTCTAACTATGGCTACACCTTC.

The chain couples TRBV7-2 to TRBJ1-2, with TRBD1 matching over 10 bases. The germline gives CDR1 SGHTA, CDR2 FQGNSA. CDR3 size: 13 residues. V was clipped by 5 bases and J by 6 bases; unmatched bases: 3. The CDR3 spells CASSQGQGNGYTF. CDR3 bases: TGTGCCAGCAGCCAGGGACAGGGGAATGGCTACACCTTC.

The J gene is TRBJ1-1, the V gene TRBV2; D gene unclear. CDR1 and CDR2 from the germline V gene are SNHLY and FYNNEI. Trimming left V 4 bases short and J 8 bases short, with 8 bases between. The CDR3 contains 11 residues. The CDR3 protein is CASSVSGEAFF. DNA of the CDR3: TGTGCCAGCAGTGTCTCGGGAGAAGCTTTCTTT.

The V call is TRBV7-9, the J call TRBJ2-2, with TRBD1 matching over 8 bases. Germline CDR1 and CDR2: SEHNR and FQNEAQ (reference sequence). J lost 7 bases, V lost 4 bases, and 5 bases had no gene match. The CDR3 totals 14 residues. CDR3 protein: CASSYGTGNGELFF. The CDR3, as DNA: TGTGCCAGCAGCTATGGGACAGGCAACGGGGAGCTGTTTTTT.

In this sample, this clone turned up once. The CDR3 spells CASSRDLDEQYF. The CDR3 region has the DNA TGTGCCAGCAGCCGGGACTTGGACGAGCAGTACTTC. The V call is TRBV2, the J call TRBJ2-7, with D perhaps TRBD2 (6 bases). The V gene's germline CDR1 is SNHLY and CDR2 FYNNEI. Deletions cut 6 bases from V and 5 bases from J, with 11 bases between. This CDR3 contains 12 residues.

A single count supports this clone. The V call is TRBV18, the J call TRBJ2-3, with D maybe TRBD1 (6 bases). CDR1 and CDR2 from the germline V gene are KGHSH and LQKENI. V lost 1 base and J lost 4, with 6 bases in between. This CDR3 is 13 amino acids long. CDR3 protein: CASSPQGADTQYF. The CDR3 region has the DNA TGTGCCAGCTCACCACAGGGGGCAGATACGCAGTATTTT.

This chain uses TRBV30 with TRBJ2-7; unclear D gene. This CDR3 has 13 amino acids. Germline-derived CDR1 and CDR2 are GTSNPN and SVGIG (reference sequence). Deletions cut 0 bases from V and 3 bases from J, with 9 bases between. CDR3 DNA sequence: TGTGCCTGGAGTGTAGCCCCTCGCTACGAGCAGTACTTC. Translation: CAWSVAPRYEQYF. The whole variable domain, remainder taken from reference TRBV30 and TRBJ2-7, is SQTIHQWPATLVQPVGSPLSLECTVEGTSNPNLYWYRQAAGRGLQLLFYSVGIGQISSEVPQNLSASRPQDRQFILSSKKLLLSDSGFYLCAWSVAPRYEQYFGPGTRLTVT.

The V and J genes are TRBV2 and TRBJ2-7; 7 bases align to TRBD2. The CDR3 totals 15 residues. The V gene end was trimmed by 5 bases and the J gene end by 9 bases; junction bases not matched to a gene: 16. Germline V gene sequence: CDR1 SNHLY, CDR2 FYNNEI. The CDR3 DNA reads TGTGCCAGCAGTCTTGGGGGGGGATCCCCCGGCGGGCAGTACTTC. Amino acid sequence: CASSLGGGSPGGQYF.

V usage is TRBV7-8 and J usage is TRBJ2-2; 7 bases agree with TRBD1. The CDR3 has 17 residues. The germline V gene has CDR1 SGHVS and CDR2 FQNEAQ. Unmatched junction bases numbered 10, after V lost 5 bases and J lost 1 base. CDR3 protein: CASSRSQRGRNTGELFF. The CDR3 region has the DNA TGTGCCAGCAGCCGATCCCAGAGGGGGCGGAACACCGGGGAGCTGTTTTTT.

The chain uses TRBV7-3 and TRBJ2-3, with TRBD2 matching 8 bases. Germline CDR1 reads SGHTA; CDR2 reads FQGTGA. The CDR3 loop spans 14 amino acids. V trimming: 2 bases; J trimming: 6 bases; junction bases outside the gene matches: 4. The CDR3 protein is CASSLGTSGDTQYF. CDR3 DNA: TGTGCCAGCAGCTTAGGGACTAGTGGGGATACGCAGTATTTT.

The rearrangement uses TRBV7-2 and TRBJ2-7, with 9 bases fitting TRBD2. CDR1 is SGHTA and CDR2 is FQGNSA in the germline V gene. Losses at the gene ends were 0 bases for V and 0 bases for J; bases not matched to a gene: 6. The CDR3 covers 17 residues. DNA for the CDR3: TGTGCCAGCAGCTTAGCGCCAAGCGGGGGGAGCTCCTACGAGCAGTACTTC. Its protein product is CASSLAPSGGSSYEQYF. Combining the CDR3 with reference TRBV7-2 and TRBJ2-7 gives the whole variable domain GAGVSQSPSNKVTEKGKDVELRCDPISGHTALYWYRQSLGQGLEFLIYFQGNSAPDKSGLPSDRFSAERTGGSVSTLTIQRTQQEDSAVYLCASSLAPSGGSSYEQYFGPGTRLTVT.

The rearrangement joins TRBV6-6 to TRBJ1-2; 10 bases map to TRBD1. The CDR3 is 13 amino acids. V was pared by 6 bases and J by 6 bases, with 4 bases of the junction left unmatched. Germline V gives CDR1 MNHNY, CDR2 SVGAGI (reference sequence). CDR3 coding DNA: TGTGCCAGCAGACGACAGGGGGCGGATGGCTACACCTTC. It encodes CASRRQGADGYTF.

V gene TRBV6-5 combines with J gene TRBJ2-1; 7 bases agree with TRBD2. CDR1 and CDR2 (germline): MNHEY, SVGAGI. With V trimmed by 2 bases and J by 4 bases, 2 bases remained unmatched. The CDR3 is made up of 14 amino acids. The CDR3 reads CASSYSGVYNEQFF. The CDR3 DNA reads as TGTGCCAGCAGTTACAGCGGGGTTTACAATGAGCAGTTCTTC.

This rearrangement joins TRBV5-1 to TRBJ1-1; TRBD1 might be the D (5 bases). The ends were cut back, 0 bases at V and 7 bases at J, with 10 bases in the middle. This CDR3 is built from 13 residues. Germline V gene data show CDR1 as SGHRS and CDR2 as YFSETQ. CDR3 in DNA: TGCGCCAGCAGCTTGGGTTCGGGGGATGAAGCTTTCTTT. This codes for CASSLGSGDEAFF.

This chain joins TRBV3-1 (or the pseudogene TRBV3-2) and TRBJ1-1; 7 positions agree with TRBD1. This CDR3 comprises 16 residues. Losses at the gene ends were 8 bases for V and 8 bases for J; bases not matched to a gene: 20. Per the germline V gene, CDR1 is LGHDT and CDR2 is YNNKEL (reference sequence). The CDR3 loop reads CASATHSWAGGNEAFF. The CDR3 DNA sequence: TGTGCCAGCGCCACCCATAGTTGGGCAGGGGGGAACGAAGCTTTCTTT.

This clone was seen once. The CDR3 coding sequence is TGTGCCAGCAGCTTCCTCAGGCGGGACTACGAGCAGTACTTC. It specifies CASSFLRRDYEQYF. The chain has TRBV5-6 and TRBJ2-7; possible D gene TRBD2, 6 bases. V was shortened by 2 bases and J by 3 bases, with 12 bases between the two germline ends. The CDR3 has 14 residues. CDR1 is SGHDT and CDR2 is YYEEEE in the germline V gene.

The chain has TRBV2 and TRBJ1-6, with D tentatively TRBD1 (6 bases). CDR1 SNHLY and CDR2 FYNNEI come from the germline V gene. The V gene lost 4 bases and the J gene lost 8 bases, with 12 bases spanning the gap. This CDR3 comprises 14 residues. Here the CDR3 reads CASSGQALDSPLHF. Here the CDR3 DNA reads TGTGCCAGCAGTGGACAGGCACTTGATTCACCCCTCCACTTT.

The chain is built from TRBV15 and TRBJ1-1, with 7 bases matching TRBD1. The CDR3 length is 15 residues. The junction had 5 bases not matched to a gene; V was cut back by 3 bases and J by 1 base. The V gene's germline CDR1 is LNHNV and CDR2 YYDKDF (reference sequence). In DNA form, the CDR3 reads TGTGCCACCAGCAGCACTGACAGGGAGAACACTGAAGCTTTCTTT. Translating it yields CATSSTDRENTEAFF.

The chain uses TRBV14 and TRBJ1-2; TRBD1 is a possible D gene (5 bases). CDR1 is SGHDN and CDR2 is FVKESK in the germline V gene. The CDR3 spans 15 residues. V was shortened by 4 bases and J by 2 bases, with 14 bases between the two germline ends. CDR3 bases: TGTGCCAGCAGCCCTCTCGCGGGGGGAAACTATGGCTACACCTTC. Residues: CASSPLAGGNYGYTF. The variable domain in full, completed from reference TRBV14 and TRBJ1-2, reads EAGVTQFPSHSVIEKGQTVTLRCDPISGHDNLYWYRRVMGKEIKFLLHFVKESKQDESGMPNNRFLAERTGGTYSTLKVQPAELEDSGVYFCASSPLAGGNYGYTFGSGTRLTVV.

The V and J genes are TRBV6-1 and TRBJ1-3; 7 bases map to TRBD1. The V and J ends lost 1 base and 5 bases, in that order; junction bases with no gene match: 14. CDR1 and CDR2 from the germline V gene are MNHNS and SASEGT. CDR3 length: 18 residues. This CDR3 reads CASSEEENRGRRRNTIYF. CDR3 bases: TGTGCCAGCAGTGAAGAGGAAAACAGGGGAAGGAGACGAAACACCATATATTTT.

The genes are TRBV27 and TRBJ2-7; 7 positions match TRBD1. Germline CDR1 reads MNHEY; CDR2 reads SMNVEV (reference sequence). The CDR3 loop spans 15 amino acids. V trimming: 4 bases; J trimming: 4 bases; junction bases outside the gene matches: 10. CDR3 sequence reads: CASSYSGQYAYEQYF. In DNA, the CDR3 is TGTGCCAGCAGTTACTCGGGACAGTACGCATACGAGCAGTACTTC.

The chain combines TRBV10-3 with TRBJ2-7; 10 bases fit TRBD1. With V trimmed by 4 bases and J by 5 bases, 5 bases remained unmatched. CDR1 ENHRY and CDR2 SYGVKD come from the germline V gene. There are 14 residues in the CDR3. In DNA form, the CDR3 reads TGTGCCATCAGTGGGGGACAGGGGATCAACGAGCAGTACTTC. Its translation: CAISGGQGINEQYF.

This sequence joins TRBV6-1 and TRBJ1-2; D is undetermined. V lost 2 bases and J 8 bases, leaving 24 bases between the germline ends. CDR3 size: 17 residues. The germline CDR1 and CDR2 sequences are MNHNS and SASEGT. The CDR3 bases are TGTGCCAGCAGTGAAAGTCTCTCTCAGACATTGAAGAAAGGCTACACCTTC. This translates into CASSESLSQTLKKGYTF.

This clone was seen only once. The J gene is TRBJ1-5, the V gene TRBV29-1, with TRBD1 matching over 7 bases. Trimming removed 4 bases from V and 3 bases from J; junction bases left unmatched: 3. CDR1 and CDR2 (germline): SQVTM, ANQGSEA. CDR3 length equals 13 residues. CDR3 residues: CSVGQGFNQPQHF. The CDR3 region has the DNA TGCAGCGTTGGACAGGGCTTCAATCAGCCCCAGCATTTT.

Only a few counts were recorded for this clone. The chain carries TRBV5-8 and TRBJ1-2, with 11 bases matching TRBD1. Germline V gene sequence: CDR1 SGHTS, CDR2 YDEGEE. V shed 9 bases, J shed 4 bases, and the junction held 11 bases outside the gene matches. The CDR3 extends over 15 amino acids. CDR3 bases: TGTGCCACCGGGACAGGGGGTACCCTAGGCTATGGCTACACCTTC. The encoded protein is CATGTGGTLGYGYTF.

The chain combines TRBV19 with TRBJ1-1, with 9 bases matching TRBD1. The CDR3 is 18 residues long. Germline V gives CDR1 LNHDA, CDR2 SQIVND (reference sequence). Trimming took 5 bases from V and 1 from J; bases not matched to a gene: 14. CDR3 residues: CASSLGRDRVSGNTEAFF. The CDR3 coding sequence is TGTGCCAGTAGTCTTGGCCGGGACAGGGTTTCTGGGAACACTGAAGCTTTCTTT.

The chain recombines TRBV20-1 with TRBJ1-1; no clear D. The germline CDR1 and CDR2 sequences are DFQATT and SNEGSKA (reference sequence). The CDR3 consists of 11 residues. The germline V and J ends were trimmed by 5 bases and 12 bases, with 16 bases remaining between them. The CDR3 nucleotides are TGCAGTGCTCTGGTGGGAGGGAACCCTTTCTTT. Residues: CSALVGGNPFF.